Shown below are 21 T cell receptor beta chains from a single sample sequenced in a study of human T cells and chemical hapten exposure. Each CDR3 protein gets one entry after TCRdb re-called the 5' RACE reads with MiXCR. The sample carries tens of thousands of distinct CDR3 sequences, about 8% recorded once. Unfractionated whole blood yielded the extracted total RNA. All receptors come from a male donor in good health.

This chain uses TRBV27 with TRBJ2-1; 11 bases map to TRBD2. V was pared by 1 base and J by 5 bases, with 4 bases of the junction left unmatched. Germline CDR1 reads MNHEY; CDR2 reads SMNVEV (reference sequence). CDR3 length equals 16 residues. Here the CDR3 reads CASSLFSGRVNNEQFF. The CDR3 DNA is TGTGCCAGCAGTTTATTTAGCGGGAGGGTAAACAATGAGCAGTTCTTC.

The sample holds many counts of this clonotype. The V gene is TRBV9, the J gene TRBJ2-7, with 8 nucleotides matching TRBD2. V was pared by 4 bases and J by 2 bases, with 2 bases of the junction left unmatched. The CDR3 sequence is 13 residues long. Germline CDR1 SGDLS, CDR2 YYNGEE. The CDR3 DNA follows: TGTGCCAGCAGCCCGGGGGGGCCCTACGAGCAGTACTTC. It translates to CASSPGGPYEQYF.

The J gene is TRBJ2-1, the V gene TRBV27; 10 bases agree with TRBD2. CDR1 is MNHEY, CDR2 SMNVEV, per germline (reference sequence). This CDR3 comprises 17 residues. Germline trimming cut 7 bases from V and 2 bases from J; bases unmatched to any gene: 11. This CDR3 is CASTLRGLAGAYNEQFF. The CDR3 DNA is TGTGCCAGCACCTTAAGGGGGCTAGCGGGGGCCTACAATGAGCAGTTCTTC.

This clonotype was detected many times. This chain connects TRBV6-1 to TRBJ1-4; a weak D match, TRBD1 (6 bases). This CDR3 contains 17 residues. In germline, CDR1 is MNHNS, CDR2 SASEGT. The V end was cut by 7 bases, the J end by 7 bases, with 25 bases between. CDR3 sequence (DNA): TGTGCCAGCACCGTCCCCCGGGACACGCCATGGAGTGAAAAACTGTTTTTT. Its translation is CASTVPRDTPWSEKLFF.

This clonotype was counted many times. J is TRBJ2-7 and V is TRBV29-1; tentatively, D is TRBD1 or TRBD2 (7 bases each). Germline CDR1 SQVTM, CDR2 ANQGSEA. This CDR3 comprises 14 residues. The germline V and J ends were trimmed by 6 bases and 0 bases, with 15 bases remaining between them. CDR3 loop: CSVQGGTRSYEQYF. The CDR3 DNA reads as TGCAGCGTCCAGGGGGGGACCCGCTCCTACGAGCAGTACTTC.

This clonotype turned up a few times. The genes are TRBV6-2 or TRBV6-3 and TRBJ2-1; TRBD2 aligns across 7 bases. This CDR3 spans 14 amino acids. Germline loops: CDR1 MNHEY, CDR2 SVGEGT. V dropped 10 bases and J dropped 6; count of bases not matched to a gene: 12. This chain's CDR3 is CATRRDYSTNEQFF. CDR3 in DNA: TGTGCCACCCGTCGGGACTATTCGACCAATGAGCAGTTCTTC.

This clonotype was counted at least ten times. The gene calls are TRBV12-5 and TRBJ2-4; tentatively, D is TRBD1 or TRBD2 (5 bases each). From germline, CDR1 is LGHNT and CDR2 FRNRAP. The CDR3 extends over 15 amino acids. V lost 0 bases and J 5 bases, leaving 11 bases between the germline ends. CDR3 sequence reads: CASGLVLGVQNIQYF. DNA for the CDR3: TGTGCTAGTGGTTTGGTACTGGGGGTTCAAAACATTCAGTACTTC.

This clonotype appeared many times. The chain joins TRBV7-2 to TRBJ2-3; 14 bases match TRBD2. Germline loops: CDR1 SGHTA, CDR2 FQGNSA. CDR3 length: 16 amino acids. Trimming at V came to 5 bases and at J to 5 bases, leaving 6 bases not matched to a gene. CDR3 sequence: CASSPGLAGALDTQYF. The CDR3 DNA sequence: TGTGCCAGCAGCCCGGGACTAGCGGGAGCCTTAGATACGCAGTATTTT.

This clonotype was counted between two and nine times. The CDR3 protein is CASSPYGTEAFF. DNA for the CDR3: TGTGCCAGCAGCCCTTATGGCACTGAAGCTTTCTTT. The rearrangement joins TRBV7-2 to TRBJ1-1; D is unresolved. This CDR3 spans 12 amino acids. Deletions cut 5 bases from V and 4 bases from J, with 8 bases between. Germline V lookup: CDR1 SGHTA, CDR2 FQGNSA.

This chain connects TRBV5-1 to TRBJ1-4; 11 nucleotides line up with TRBD1. The germline V gene has CDR1 SGHRS and CDR2 YFSETQ. The CDR3 consists of 15 residues. J gave up 6 bases and V 4 bases, and 5 bases lay outside the gene matches. CDR3 loop: CASSPGQGADEKLFF. CDR3 nucleotide sequence: TGCGCCAGCAGCCCCGGACAGGGGGCGGATGAAAAACTGTTTTTT. The entire variable domain, with the rest obtained from reference TRBV5-1 and TRBJ1-4, is as follows: KAGVTQTPRYLIKTRGQQVTLSCSPISGHRSVSWYQQTPGQGLQFLFEYFSETQRNKGNFPGRFSGRQFSNSRSEMNVSTLELGDSALYLCASSPGQGADEKLFFGSGTQLSVL.

This clonotype was counted only a few times. DNA of the CDR3: TGTGCCAGCAGCCCCGGGACAGGGCGAAGTGAAGCTTTCTTT. It translates to CASSPGTGRSEAFF. The chain uses TRBV7-3 and TRBJ1-1; TRBD1 matches at 9 bases. The CDR3 covers 14 residues. Germline V gene data show CDR1 as SGHTA and CDR2 as FQGTGA. J gave up 7 bases and V 5 bases, and 8 bases lay outside the gene matches.

CDR3 coding DNA: TGTGCCAGCAGCTTAGATAGCACAGATACGCAGTATTTT. This encodes CASSLDSTDTQYF. The chain employs TRBV11-2 and TRBJ2-3; no definite D call. V was shortened by 0 bases and J by 0 bases, with 1 base between the two germline ends. The germline CDR1 and CDR2 sequences are SGHAT and FQNNGV. The CDR3 loop spans 13 amino acids.

The V and J genes are TRBV6-2 or TRBV6-3 and TRBJ2-1; tentatively, D is TRBD2 (6 bases). V shed 2 bases and J shed 0 bases, with 26 bases lying between them. CDR3 length equals 21 residues. CDR1 is MNHEY, CDR2 SVGEGT, per germline. The CDR3 nucleotides read TGTGCCAGCAGTTACAACCCTGGGGACTTCGAAGGCCCGTCCTCCTACAATGAGCAGTTCTTC. Translation: CASSYNPGDFEGPSSYNEQFF.

This clonotype has more than one count but fewer than ten. The rearrangement links TRBV6-5 to TRBJ1-1; 8 positions match TRBD1. Germline trimming cut 4 bases from V and 5 bases from J; bases unmatched to any gene: 6. Germline CDR1 is MNHEY and CDR2 is SVGAGI. This CDR3 is 14 amino acids long. CDR3 sequence: CASSSRTGMTEAFF. The CDR3 nucleotides read TGTGCCAGCAGTTCCAGGACAGGGATGACTGAAGCTTTCTTT.

This clonotype was seen repeatedly, ten times or more. The CDR3 spells CASSSTGSVYGYTF. CDR3 DNA: TGTGCCAGCAGTTCGACAGGGTCGGTCTATGGCTACACCTTC. This chain links TRBV12-3 or TRBV12-4 with TRBJ1-2; 7 bases match TRBD1. This CDR3 is built from 14 residues. With V trimmed by 4 bases and J by 4 bases, 6 bases remained unmatched.

This clonotype was counted between two and nine times. This rearrangement joins TRBV10-3 to TRBJ1-1; D is unclear. CDR1 and CDR2 from the germline V gene are ENHRY and SYGVKD. The CDR3 runs 14 residues. Trimming took 5 bases from V and 3 from J, leaving 13 bases between them. CDR3 protein: CAISPRVSDTEAFF. The CDR3 DNA sequence: TGTGCCATCAGTCCGAGGGTTTCGGACACTGAAGCTTTCTTT.

This clonotype was seen a handful of times. The J gene is TRBJ2-7, the V gene TRBV27; 10 bases map to TRBD2. This CDR3 is built from 14 residues. The germline gives CDR1 MNHEY, CDR2 SMNVEV (reference sequence). Trimming removed 2 bases from V and 4 bases from J; junction bases left unmatched: 2. Written as DNA, the CDR3 is TGTGCCAGCAGTTTAGGTAGCGGGGGGTACGAGCAGTACTTC. It translates to CASSLGSGGYEQYF.

The chain recombines TRBV7-8 with TRBJ1-1; TRBD1 is a possible D gene (6 bases). CDR3 size: 13 residues. Germline-derived CDR1 and CDR2 are SGHVS and FQNEAQ. The V gene lost 5 bases and the J gene lost 1 base, with 8 bases spanning the gap. CDR3 nucleotides: TGTGCCAGCAGCAAGGACAGGAACACTGAAGCTTTCTTT. Translation: CASSKDRNTEAFF.

The chain couples TRBV20-1 to TRBJ2-4; D unclear. This CDR3 has 13 residues. V was cut by 8 bases and J by 0 bases, with 11 bases left in between. From germline, CDR1 is DFQATT and CDR2 SNEGSKA (reference sequence). The CDR3 DNA follows: TGCAGTCCTGCAGATCTAGCCAAAAACATTCAGTACTTC. Translation gives CSPADLAKNIQYF.

The J gene is TRBJ2-1, the V gene TRBV7-2; the D gene is possibly TRBD2 (6 bases). CDR3 length: 13 amino acids. The V gene's germline CDR1 is SGHTA and CDR2 FQGNSA. The V end was cut by 4 bases, the J end by 6 bases, with 10 bases between. This CDR3 is CASSSGGFNEQFF. CDR3 nucleotide sequence: TGTGCCAGCAGCTCAGGAGGGTTCAATGAGCAGTTCTTC.

The chain combines TRBV18 with TRBJ2-2, with D perhaps assigned TRBD1 or TRBD2 (6 bases each). Between the trimmed V and J ends, which lost 1 base and 0 bases, there was a span of 15 bases. CDR1 KGHSH and CDR2 LQKENI come from the germline V gene. The CDR3 spans 18 residues. In nucleotides, the CDR3 is TGTGCCAGCTCACCACGCCCGGGGGCGATATCGAACACCGGGGAGCTGTTTTTT. Protein sequence: CASSPRPGAISNTGELFF. Full variable domain (rest looked up from reference TRBV18 and TRBJ2-2): NAGVMQNPRHLVRRRGQEARLRCSPMKGHSHVYWYRQLPEEGLKFMVYLQKENIIDESGMPKERFSAEFPKEGPSILRIQQVVRGDSAAYFCASSPRPGAISNTGELFFGEGSRLTVL.